These 26 T cell receptor beta chains were sequenced from one sample in a study of radiotherapy plus CTLA-4 blockade in lung cancer. Clones were sequenced by immunoSEQ multiplex PCR, and TCRdb holds only the in-frame ones, with some missing. The sample shows more than 55,000 clones, 75% to 85% of them seen only once. Sample: peripheral blood, taken from a patient treated with radiotherapy plus ipilimumab. The receptors come from a human donor with non-small cell lung cancer who had a partial response to radiotherapy plus ipilimumab.

The rearrangement joins TRBV29-1 to TRBJ1-2; the D gene is possibly TRBD1 (6 bases). V was clipped by 4 bases and J by 3 bases, with 15 bases between them. This CDR3 contains 14 residues. Germline V gives CDR1 SQVTM, CDR2 ANQGSEA. The DNA of the CDR3 is TGCAGCGTTGCATGGCGGGGGGCGGACTATGGCTACACCTTC. Protein: CSVAWRGADYGYTF.

This rearrangement joins TRBV9 to TRBJ2-3, with D possibly matching TRBD2 (5 bases). V lost 4 bases to trimming and J lost 0 bases, with 15 bases between them. This CDR3 is 16 amino acids long. CDR1 and CDR2 from the germline V gene are SGDLS and YYNGEE. DNA of the CDR3: TGTGCCAGCAGCCCCCGACTTCGACTAAGCACAGATACGCAGTATTTT. This sequence encodes CASSPRLRLSTDTQYF.

The chain recombines TRBV7-3 with TRBJ2-2; 9 nucleotides match TRBD1. Per the germline V gene, CDR1 is SGHTA and CDR2 is FQGTGA. The V gene end was trimmed by 5 bases and the J gene end by 4 bases; junction bases not matched to a gene: 8. This CDR3 comprises 16 residues. This CDR3 reads CASSPKATGGTGELFF. In nucleotides, the CDR3 is TGTGCCAGCAGCCCAAAAGCGACAGGGGGCACCGGGGAGCTGTTTTTT.

This clone was picked up one time. V gene TRBV6-1 combines with J gene TRBJ1-5; 7 bases are shared with TRBD1. CDR1 and CDR2 (germline): MNHNS, SASEGT. The CDR3 covers 13 residues. The ends lost 5 bases at V and 5 bases at J; junction bases unmatched: 3. The CDR3 reads CASSKGGDQPQHF. CDR3 DNA: TGTGCCAGCAGTAAAGGGGGCGATCAGCCCCAGCATTTT.

The chain is built from TRBV2 and TRBJ2-3, with 10 bases identical to TRBD2. This CDR3 has 12 residues. In germline, CDR1 is SNHLY, CDR2 FYNNEI. CDR3 in DNA: TGTACCCTAGCGGGGGCTGCAGATACGCAGTATTTT. It is translated as CTLAGAADTQYF. Based on the CDR3 plus reference TRBV2 and TRBJ2-3, the full variable domain is EPEVTQTPSHQVTQMGQEVILRCVPISNHLYFYWYRQILGQKVEFLVSFYNNEISEKSEIFDDQFSVERPDGSNFTLKIRSTKLEDSAMYFCTLAGAADTQYFGPGTRLTVL.

In this sample, this clone turned up a few times. J is TRBJ2-7 and V is TRBV5-1; D might be TRBD1 (5 bases). Trimming stripped 3 bases from V and 7 bases from J, with 8 bases between. Germline CDR1 SGHRS, CDR2 YFSETQ. The CDR3 has 11 residues. CDR3 residues: CASSSGQEQYF. As DNA, the CDR3 is TGCGCCAGCAGCTCCGGACAAGAGCAGTACTTC.

The chain recombines TRBV4-2 with TRBJ1-1, with D tentatively TRBD1 (5 bases). This CDR3 comprises 15 residues. The V end lost 2 bases, the J end lost 1 base, and 11 bases lay between the germline ends. Germline CDR1 and CDR2: LGHNA and YNFKEQ. In nucleotides, the CDR3 is TGTGCCAGCAGCCAATTCAGGGCAGGGAACACTGAAGCTTTCTTT. Translating gives CASSQFRAGNTEAFF.

This clone came up once. CDR3 nucleotide sequence: TGTGCCAGTAGTAACGATCGACAGGCTAACACCGGGGAGCTGTTTTTT. Translating gives CASSNDRQANTGELFF. J is TRBJ2-2 and V is TRBV19; tentatively, D is TRBD1 (6 bases). Germline-derived CDR1 and CDR2 are LNHDA and SQIVND (reference sequence). Trimming removed 4 bases at V and 2 bases at J, with 14 bases between. The CDR3 extends over 16 amino acids.

This chain connects TRBV5-1 to TRBJ1-5; a possible D gene is TRBD1 (5 bases). The CDR3 is 14 amino acids. The V gene's germline CDR1 is SGHRS and CDR2 YFSETQ. Trimming pared 4 bases from V and 0 bases from J, leaving 8 bases between. The chain's CDR3 is CASSTGDSNQPQHF. Here the CDR3 DNA reads TGCGCCAGCAGCACAGGAGATAGCAATCAGCCCCAGCATTTT.

V is TRBV6-1 and J is TRBJ1-3; D is unresolved. With 3 bases removed from V and 0 bases from J, the gap between germline ends came to 3 bases. The V gene's germline CDR1 is MNHNS and CDR2 SASEGT. The CDR3 has 13 residues. CDR3 bases: TGTGCCAGCAGTGAGAGCTCTGGAAACACCATATATTTT. This codes for CASSESSGNTIYF.

V gene TRBV18 combines with J gene TRBJ2-1; 8 bases align to TRBD1. With V trimmed by 3 bases and J by 0 bases, 4 bases remained unmatched. Per germline, CDR1 KGHSH and CDR2 LQKENI. The CDR3 sequence is 16 residues long. In nucleotides, the CDR3 is TGTGCCAGCTCACCCCGGGACAGGAGCTCCTACAATGAGCAGTTCTTC. Translating gives CASSPRDRSSYNEQFF.

The chain couples TRBV5-1 to TRBJ2-7; 10 nucleotides agree with TRBD1. CDR1 is SGHRS, CDR2 YFSETQ, per germline. Trimming at V came to 0 bases and at J to 7 bases, leaving 10 bases not matched to a gene. This CDR3 has 16 amino acids. CDR3 residues: CASSLAQSGTGVEQYF. For the CDR3, the DNA is TGCGCCAGCAGCTTGGCTCAATCCGGGACAGGGGTAGAGCAGTACTTC.

This chain uses TRBV30 with TRBJ1-5, with D possibly being TRBD1 (5 bases). V lost 2 bases and J lost 2, with 10 bases in between. CDR1 is GTSNPN and CDR2 is SVGIG in the germline V gene (reference sequence). The CDR3 totals 14 residues. The CDR3 here is CAWSQEGRNQPQHF. The CDR3 DNA follows: TGTGCCTGGAGTCAGGAGGGGCGCAATCAGCCCCAGCATTTT. Looking up the rest from reference TRBV30 and TRBJ1-5 gives the full variable domain: SQTIHQWPATLVQPVGSPLSLECTVEGTSNPNLYWYRQAAGRGLQLLFYSVGIGQISSEVPQNLSASRPQDRQFILSSKKLLLSDSGFYLCAWSQEGRNQPQHFGDGTRLSIL.

The CDR3 DNA sequence: TGTGCCAGCACAGGGGACCATACGCAGTATTTT. Translation: CASTGDHTQYF. This chain joins TRBV5-6 and TRBJ2-3; D may be TRBD1 (6 bases). In germline, CDR1 is SGHDT, CDR2 YYEEEE. Between the trimmed V and J ends, which lost 6 bases and 7 bases, there was a span of 9 bases. The CDR3 is made up of 11 amino acids.

The chain carries TRBV14 and TRBJ1-1; D not certain. The CDR3 spans 14 residues. The ends were cut back, 3 bases at V and 8 bases at J, with 16 bases in the middle. CDR1 SGHDN and CDR2 FVKESK come from the germline V gene. Here the CDR3 DNA reads TGTGCCAGCAGCCACCCGACCCTTCCGCGGGAAGCTTTCTTT. Its translation is CASSHPTLPREAFF.

The CDR3 bases are TGTGCCAGCAGCCCCCCCGGGGGGCGGAATGAAGCTTTCTTT. It yields the protein CASSPPGGRNEAFF. The V call is TRBV7-8, the J call TRBJ1-1, with D perhaps TRBD1 (6 bases). The CDR3 has 14 residues. Trimming shortened V by 5 bases and J by 7 bases, and 17 bases separated the two germline ends. Germline CDR1 is SGHVS and CDR2 is FQNEAQ.

This CDR3 reads CASSGGTSGGEPYNEQFF. The DNA for the CDR3 is TGCGCCAGCAGCGGCGGGACTAGCGGGGGGGAACCCTACAATGAGCAGTTCTTC. The chain is built from TRBV4-1 and TRBJ2-1; 16 bases are a match to TRBD2. CDR1 and CDR2 (germline): MGHRA, YSYEKL. This CDR3 has 18 amino acids. The V segment lost 5 bases and the J segment 2 bases; nucleotides outside the gene matches: 6.

As for this clone: Other DNA sequences in this sample translate to the same CDR3. The chain links TRBV9 to TRBJ1-5; TRBD1 is a possible D gene (5 bases). V was pared by 2 bases and J by 4 bases, with 13 bases between. The CDR3 spans 15 residues. CDR1 is SGDLS, CDR2 YYNGEE, per germline. The CDR3 reads CASSVGGLSNQPQHF. The CDR3 nucleotides read TGTGCCAGCAGCGTGGGGGGATTGAGTAATCAGCCCCAGCATTTT.

V gene TRBV27 combines with J gene TRBJ1-2; 9 bases are a match to TRBD1. There are 13 residues in the CDR3. The germline CDR1 and CDR2 sequences are MNHEY and SMNVEV (reference sequence). V lost 3 bases to trimming and J lost 7 bases; unmatched junction nucleotides: 3. The CDR3 nucleotides are TGTGCCAGCAGTTTGGGGACAGGGATTGGCTACACCTTC. It codes for CASSLGTGIGYTF.

V usage is TRBV21-1 and J usage is TRBJ2-3; TRBD1, the table's D call, was not compared with the DNA. TRBV21-1 is tagged as a pseudogene. The CDR3 extends over 16 amino acids. CDR3 in amino acids: CASSKEGLGVTDTQYF. As DNA, the CDR3 is TGTGCCAGCAGCAAAGAGGGCCTAGGGGTCACAGATACGCAGTATTTT.

The chain links TRBV9 to TRBJ2-1; unclear D gene. Germline CDR1 SGDLS, CDR2 YYNGEE. The V end lost 6 bases, the J end lost 8 bases, and 18 bases lay between the germline ends. The CDR3 totals 14 residues. DNA for the CDR3: TGTGCCAGCACCGTGACTCAAGGTAGTCATGAGCAGTTCTTC. Its translation is CASTVTQGSHEQFF.

This clone has just one count. The rearrangement uses TRBV4-2 and TRBJ1-2, with no clear D. Trimming left V 0 bases short and J 0 bases short, with 8 bases between. Germline V gives CDR1 LGHNA, CDR2 YNFKEQ. The CDR3 runs to 15 residues. CDR3 sequence reads: CASSQDIRTNYGYTF. CDR3 nucleotide sequence: TGTGCCAGCAGCCAAGATATTAGAACTAACTATGGCTACACCTTC.

This chain uses TRBV29-1 with TRBJ2-2, with TRBD1 matching over 9 bases. The junction had 7 bases not matched to a gene; V was cut back by 7 bases and J by 4 bases. CDR3 length equals 14 residues. Looked up from germline, CDR1 is SQVTM and CDR2 is ANQGSEA. This CDR3 is CSAGTGTSTGELFF. Here the CDR3 DNA reads TGCAGCGCCGGGACAGGGACGAGCACCGGGGAGCTGTTTTTT.

The rearrangement uses TRBV6-5 and TRBJ2-7; D uncertain. This CDR3 contains 14 residues. V gave up 6 bases and J gave up 0 bases, with 12 bases separating them. The germline gives CDR1 MNHEY, CDR2 SVGAGI. Written as DNA, the CDR3 is TGTGCCAGCAGCCAAGTTGATAGCTCCTACGAGCAGTACTTC. Protein: CASSQVDSSYEQYF.

The chain carries TRBV2 and TRBJ1-1; D gene ambiguous. Looked up from germline, CDR1 is SNHLY and CDR2 is FYNNEI. Trimming left V 5 bases short and J 3 bases short, with 10 bases between. The CDR3 spans 13 residues. CDR3 region: CASSTPVDTEAFF. For the CDR3, the DNA is TGTGCCAGCAGTACCCCGGTGGACACTGAAGCTTTCTTT.

The sample holds a few counts of this clone. The J gene is TRBJ2-5, the V gene TRBV6-6; TRBD2 agrees at 9 bases. The V gene's germline CDR1 is MNHNY and CDR2 SVGAGI (reference sequence). The CDR3 spans 16 residues. Trimming took 4 bases from V and 1 from J; bases not matched to a gene: 7. CDR3 nucleotide sequence: TGTGCCAGCAGTTGGCCTAGCGGGGAAACCCAAGAGACCCAGTACTTC. Translation: CASSWPSGETQETQYF.